This TCR beta chain emerged from a study of T-cell memory formation after mild COVID-19. Germline-derived CDR1 and CDR2 are SGHTA and FQGNSA. This CDR3 contains 17 residues. The V and J ends lost 2 bases and 6 bases respectively, with 20 bases between them. The authors produced TCR alpha and TCR beta cDNA libraries with sample barcodes and UMIs by 5'RACE using constant-segment primers. TCRdb reprocessed the 5' RACE reads with MiXCR, giving one entry per CDR3 protein. The sample includes under 200,000 distinct CDR3 sequences, approximately 12% of them seen just once. Material: PBMCs or a T cell subset sorted from them (not recorded which). The J gene is TRBJ1-5, the V gene TRBV7-2, with D perhaps TRBD1 (5 bases). This clonotype was sampled from a young man who had mild COVID-19 (a few samples of this study predate the infection). Cell type and time point are not known. The CDR3 loop is CASSLQGKVKVGQPQHF. The CDR3 DNA reads as TGTGCCAGCAGCTTACAGGGAAAAGTTAAGGTCGGTCAGCCCCAGCATTTT.